Below are 2 T cell receptor beta chains sequenced from a single sample in a study of patients and donors after allogeneic stem cell transplantation. TCRdb re-derived calls from the RT-PCR reads in MiXCR, one entry per CDR3 protein. Among 150,000 to 200,000 distinct CDR3 sequences listed, 30% were seen once. The sample consisted of blood, either unsorted or a sorted T cell fraction (not recorded which). All receptors come from a human donor who was either an allogeneic HSCT recipient or a stem cell or donor lymphocyte infusion donor (not recorded which). It is not recorded whose cells these are; they may come from a transplant donor.

There are a few counts of this clonotype. The rearrangement links TRBV4-3 to TRBJ1-4; 7 bases fit TRBD1. V dropped 4 bases and J dropped 5; count of bases not matched to a gene: 7. CDR1 LGHNA and CDR2 YSLEER come from the germline V gene. The CDR3 consists of 15 residues. In nucleotides, the CDR3 is TGCGCCAGCAGCCGTTACAGGGGCATCAATGAAAAACTGTTTTTT. Its translation: CASSRYRGINEKLFF.

This clonotype was detected a few times. This chain links TRBV7-2 with TRBJ2-2, with TRBD1 matching 7 bases. Per germline, CDR1 SGHTA and CDR2 FQGNSA. The CDR3 runs to 14 residues. V was clipped by 9 bases and J by 2 bases; unmatched bases: 6. The CDR3 DNA is TGTGCCAGTCGAAACAGGGGAAACACCGGGGAGCTGTTTTTT. Its protein product is CASRNRGNTGELFF.